The 29 T cell receptor beta chains reported below all come from one sample, sequenced in a study of radiation and T cells in renal cell carcinoma (dated by TCRdb to 2018 to 2020). Libraries were constructed by the immunoSEQ multiplex PCR assay. TCRdb provides this immuneACCESS table in a form limited to in-frame rearrangements. Some clones are lacking; in checked studies, under half of them reflect an unresolved V gene, and why the rest are absent is not known. The sample yields about 90,000 clones; more than 65% were counted once. The ten largest clones take up approximately 6.9% of the sample. Reading the label with the study, this specimen's time point is: blood 4 weeks post-SBRT, at nephrectomy. The label giving this sample's treatment or condition can be read as: 15 Gy SBRT to primary tumor, nephrectomy 4 weeks later. The specimen comprised blood, sampled from a patient whose treatment included radiotherapy and nephrectomy. The source of these receptors is a man in his 60s with renal cell carcinoma.

This clone has just one count. V is TRBV19 and J is TRBJ2-1, with D perhaps matching TRBD1 (5 bases). The V end was cut by 1 base, the J end by 9 bases, with 13 bases between. The germline gives CDR1 LNHDA, CDR2 SQIVND (reference sequence). The length of the CDR3 is 14 residues. The CDR3 DNA is TGTGCCAGTAGTATAGCTATACAGGTCCCTGAGCAGTTCTTC. Protein: CASSIAIQVPEQFF.

The V and J genes are TRBV11-3 and TRBJ2-2; TRBD2 agrees at 10 bases. Germline V gene lookup returns CDR1 SGHNT and CDR2 YENEEA. The CDR3 totals 17 residues. The V gene end was trimmed by 5 bases and the J gene end by 5 bases; junction bases not matched to a gene: 11. CDR3 sequence: CASSKRIAGGLTGELFF. The CDR3 DNA follows: TGTGCCAGCAGCAAGCGGATAGCGGGAGGTCTAACCGGGGAGCTGTTTTTT.

The chain couples TRBV27 to TRBJ2-7, with TRBD1 matching 8 bases. The V gene end was trimmed by 4 bases and the J gene end by 3 bases; junction bases not matched to a gene: 2. Per the germline V gene, CDR1 is MNHEY and CDR2 is SMNVEV (reference sequence). This CDR3 comprises 13 residues. The CDR3 DNA follows: TGTGCCAGCAGTTCAACAGGGGGCTACGAGCAGTACTTC. Its protein product is CASSSTGGYEQYF.

This chain joins TRBV11-2 and TRBJ2-1; D unclear. Between the trimmed V and J ends, which lost 5 bases and 3 bases, there was a span of 2 bases. This CDR3 contains 11 residues. CDR1 SGHAT and CDR2 FQNNGV come from the germline V gene. This CDR3 reads CASSIYNEQFF. In nucleotides, the CDR3 is TGTGCCAGCAGCATCTACAATGAGCAGTTCTTC. Complete variable domain (other parts from reference TRBV11-2 and TRBJ2-1): EAGVAQSPRYKIIEKRQSVAFWCNPISGHATLYWYQQILGQGPKLLIQFQNNGVVDDSQLPKDRFSAERLKGVDSTLKIQPAKLEDSAVYLCASSIYNEQFFGPGTRLTVL.

J is TRBJ2-1 and V is TRBV27, with 13 nucleotides matching TRBD2. Germline CDR1 MNHEY, CDR2 SMNVEV (reference sequence). This CDR3 comprises 16 residues. Losses at the gene ends were 5 bases for V and 4 bases for J; bases not matched to a gene: 5. The CDR3 DNA follows: TGTGCCAGCAGTGGACTAGCGGGAGCAGGGTACAATGAGCAGTTCTTC. This encodes CASSGLAGAGYNEQFF.

The chain carries TRBV5-1 and TRBJ2-1; D may be TRBD1 (7 bases). Trimming cost V 0 bases and J 6 bases, with 13 bases left between them. Germline CDR1 and CDR2: SGHRS and YFSETQ. The CDR3 length is 15 residues. The CDR3 region has the DNA TGCGCCAGCAGCTTGGCGGGAGACAGGGTCAATGAGCAGTTCTTC. It specifies CASSLAGDRVNEQFF.

The chain couples TRBV6-6 to TRBJ1-6; no definite D call. This CDR3 comprises 11 residues. V was cut by 7 bases and J by 5 bases, with 3 bases left in between. Germline values: CDR1 MNHNY, CDR2 SVGAGI (reference sequence). CDR3 in DNA: TGTGCCAGCATGGATAATTCACCCCTCCACTTT. Amino acids: CASMDNSPLHF.

This clone was counted between two and nine times. CDR3 residues: CASSLEGLHGNTIYF. DNA for the CDR3: TGTGCCAGCAGCTTAGAGGGCCTCCATGGAAACACCATATATTTT. J is TRBJ1-3 and V is TRBV7-9; D remains unclear. The CDR3 consists of 15 residues. The V gene's germline CDR1 is SEHNR and CDR2 FQNEAQ (reference sequence). V lost 1 base and J 3 bases, leaving 10 bases between the germline ends.

There are a few counts of this clone. This rearrangement joins TRBV21-1 to TRBJ1-3. TRBV21-1 is listed as a pseudogene. The CDR3 totals 17 residues. The CDR3, as DNA: TGTGCCAGCAGCAAAACGGGCCTTACGGTATTTGGAAACACCATATATTTT. Its protein product is CASSKTGLTVFGNTIYF.

The chain carries TRBV4-1 and TRBJ2-7; D gene ambiguous. This CDR3 is 13 amino acids long. Germline V gene sequence: CDR1 MGHRA, CDR2 YSYEKL. The ends were cut back, 3 bases at V and 9 bases at J, with 15 bases in the middle. The CDR3 DNA follows: TGCGCCAGCAGCCAGGGCCTAACACGCGGGCAGTACTTC. It is translated as CASSQGLTRGQYF.

V is TRBV4-1 and J is TRBJ2-1, with a possible D match to TRBD2 (6 bases). The CDR3 has 17 residues. Germline V lookup: CDR1 MGHRA, CDR2 YSYEKL. Deletions cut 0 bases from V and 2 bases from J, with 14 bases between. The DNA of the CDR3 is TGCGCCAGCAGCCAAGACGGAGCGGGTTTAGCCTACAATGAGCAGTTCTTC. This translates into CASSQDGAGLAYNEQFF.

The gene calls are TRBV5-1 and TRBJ2-7; no definite D call. Germline CDR1 SGHRS, CDR2 YFSETQ. CDR3 size: 13 residues. Trimming took 0 bases from V and 2 from J, leaving 6 bases between them. The CDR3 nucleotides read TGCGCCAGCAGCTTGGGGCATGCCTACGAGCAGTACTTC. Amino acids: CASSLGHAYEQYF.

This chain joins TRBV4-3 and TRBJ2-1; a possible D gene is TRBD2 (6 bases). Germline loops: CDR1 LGHNA, CDR2 YSLEER. This CDR3 contains 15 residues. Trimming shortened V by 0 bases and J by 4 bases, and 10 bases separated the two germline ends. The CDR3 region is CASSQDWGVYNEQFF. The CDR3 DNA reads TGCGCCAGCAGCCAAGATTGGGGGGTTTACAATGAGCAGTTCTTC.

V gene TRBV29-1 combines with J gene TRBJ2-3; TRBD1 agrees at 8 bases. This CDR3 has 13 amino acids. Trimming at V came to 7 bases and at J to 6 bases, leaving 9 bases not matched to a gene. Germline assignment: CDR1 SQVTM and CDR2 ANQGSEA. CDR3 in DNA: TGCAGCGCCGGGACAGGCATTACTGATACGCAGTATTTT. Its protein is CSAGTGITDTQYF.

The sample holds one count of this clone. The V and J genes are TRBV7-2 and TRBJ2-1; D is uncertain. This CDR3 is built from 17 residues. Trimming cost V 1 base and J 7 bases, with 20 bases left between them. Per the germline V gene, CDR1 is SGHTA and CDR2 is FQGNSA. The CDR3 region is CASSLDMASVGFNEQFF. CDR3 nucleotide sequence: TGTGCCAGCAGCTTAGATATGGCTAGTGTGGGGTTTAATGAGCAGTTCTTC.

The J gene is TRBJ2-5, the V gene TRBV5-1; D remains ambiguous. Germline V gene data show CDR1 as SGHRS and CDR2 as YFSETQ. The CDR3 runs to 15 residues. V gave up 2 bases and J gave up 0 bases, with 11 bases separating them. The CDR3 sequence is CASSLGATYQETQYF. CDR3 nucleotide sequence: TGCGCCAGCAGCTTAGGCGCGACGTACCAAGAGACCCAGTACTTC.

The CDR3 coding sequence is TGTGCCAGCAGCTTCCAGGGGGCGAAGCAGCCCCAGCATTTT. This codes for CASSFQGAKQPQHF. The rearrangement joins TRBV13 to TRBJ1-5; TRBD1 agrees at 8 bases. This CDR3 is 14 amino acids long. J gave up 7 bases and V 3 bases, and 5 bases lay outside the gene matches. Germline V lookup: CDR1 PRHDT, CDR2 FYEKMQ (reference sequence).

This clone has only a few counts. The V call is TRBV9, the J call TRBJ2-7; 9 nucleotides agree with TRBD2. J lost 7 bases, V lost 4 bases, and 12 bases had no gene match. CDR1 and CDR2 (germline): SGDLS, YYNGEE. CDR3 length equals 15 residues. The CDR3, as DNA: TGTGCCAGCAGCCCTGATAGCGGGAGTATGGGGGAGCAGTACTTC. As protein: CASSPDSGSMGEQYF.

The chain combines TRBV4-1 with TRBJ2-3; TRBD1 might be the D (6 bases). V lost 0 bases and J 7 bases, leaving 8 bases between the germline ends. CDR1 and CDR2 (germline): MGHRA, YSYEKL. The CDR3 extends over 13 amino acids. CDR3 sequence: CASSQEGANTQYF. Here the CDR3 DNA reads TGCGCCAGCAGCCAAGAGGGGGCAAATACGCAGTATTTT.

The chain recombines TRBV19 with TRBJ2-7; maybe TRBD1 (6 bases). The CDR3 runs to 16 residues. Looked up from germline, CDR1 is LNHDA and CDR2 is SQIVND (reference sequence). The ends were cut back, 5 bases at V and 3 bases at J, with 20 bases in the middle. The CDR3 loop is CASSPNGQLNNYEQYF. CDR3 bases: TGTGCCAGTAGTCCCAACGGACAGCTAAATAACTACGAGCAGTACTTC.

This chain joins TRBV5-4 and TRBJ1-2; D is perhaps TRBD1 (5 bases). Germline assignment: CDR1 SGHNT and CDR2 YYREEE (reference sequence). The CDR3 is made up of 13 amino acids. The V gene lost 0 bases and the J gene lost 8 bases, with 11 bases spanning the gap. The CDR3 is CASSLAGARGYTF. CDR3 nucleotides: TGTGCCAGCAGCTTGGCCGGGGCAAGGGGCTACACCTTC.

This chain uses TRBV9 with TRBJ2-5; TRBD2 matches at 7 bases. Germline trimming cut 3 bases from V and 5 bases from J; bases unmatched to any gene: 13. Germline V gives CDR1 SGDLS, CDR2 YYNGEE. The CDR3 runs to 16 residues. The chain's CDR3 is CASSARDYPAGETQYF. CDR3 nucleotide sequence: TGTGCCAGCAGCGCTCGGGACTACCCAGCGGGGGAGACCCAGTACTTC.

The chain combines TRBV4-1 with TRBJ2-7; maybe TRBD2 (6 bases). Germline CDR1 reads MGHRA; CDR2 reads YSYEKL. The CDR3 has 12 residues. V was cut by 1 base and J by 7 bases, with 8 bases left in between. Here the CDR3 reads CASSQGGVEQYF. CDR3 in DNA: TGCGCCAGCAGCCAAGGGGGGGTGGAGCAGTACTTC.

Note on this clone: One end of the junction fails to match germline, which may point to a read error. This chain uses TRBV9 with TRBJ2-1; D is unclear. This CDR3 spans 13 amino acids. Germline V gene lookup returns CDR1 SGDLS and CDR2 YYNGEE. CDR3 protein: CASSVSPVSERFF. CDR3 bases: TGTGCCAGCAGCGTCTCTCCCGTGTCGGAGCGGTTCTTC. The whole variable domain, filled in from reference TRBV9 and TRBJ2-1, reads DSGVTQTPKHLITATGQRVTLRCSPRSGDLSVYWYQQSLDQGLQFLIQYYNGEERAKGNILERFSAQQFPDLHSELNLSSLELGDSALYFCASSVSPVSERFFGPGTRLTVL.

This clone appeared a few times. This sample also contains other DNA sequences that code for the same CDR3. The chain has TRBV7-9 and TRBJ2-6; a possible D gene is TRBD1 (6 bases). The V gene lost 1 base and the J gene lost 2 bases, with 6 bases spanning the gap. Germline V gene sequence: CDR1 SEHNR, CDR2 FQNEAQ (reference sequence). This CDR3 comprises 15 residues. The chain's CDR3 is CASSLEGAGANVLTF. In nucleotides, the CDR3 is TGTGCCAGCAGCTTAGAGGGGGCTGGGGCCAACGTCCTGACTTTC.

The rearrangement joins TRBV20-1 to TRBJ2-2; D is ambiguous. The CDR3 length is 11 residues. Trimming shortened V by 3 bases and J by 6 bases, and 5 bases separated the two germline ends. The germline V gene encodes CDR1 DFQATT and CDR2 SNEGSKA (reference sequence). The CDR3 region is CSASRPGELFF. The CDR3 DNA reads TGCAGTGCTAGCCGGCCCGGGGAGCTGTTTTTT.

This sequence joins TRBV11-3 and TRBJ2-5; D not certain. The CDR3 is 13 amino acids. V was shortened by 5 bases and J by 5 bases, with 12 bases between the two germline ends. Germline V gene lookup returns CDR1 SGHNT and CDR2 YENEEA. CDR3 region: CASSPPGEETQYF. The CDR3 DNA reads TGTGCCAGCAGCCCACCAGGAGAGGAGACCCAGTACTTC.

The V and J genes are TRBV5-1 and TRBJ1-2, with D possibly being TRBD1 (5 bases). The length of the CDR3 is 12 residues. Germline loops: CDR1 SGHRS, CDR2 YFSETQ. Trimming took 0 bases from V and 6 from J, leaving 6 bases between them. The CDR3, as DNA: TGCGCCAGCAGCTTGGGCAGGGATGGCTACACCTTC. Its protein product is CASSLGRDGYTF.

This rearrangement joins TRBV28 to TRBJ1-4; a weak D match, TRBD1 (5 bases). V lost 2 bases, J lost 3 bases, and 10 bases lay in between. CDR1 and CDR2 (germline): MDHEN, SYDVKM. This CDR3 contains 15 residues. The CDR3 here is CASSLQGSPNEKLFF. Written as DNA, the CDR3 is TGTGCCAGCAGTTTACAGGGTTCACCTAATGAAAAACTGTTTTTT.